The 25 T cell receptor beta chains presented below share a single source sample, sequenced in a study of CD8+CD57+ T cells in acquired aplastic anemia listed by TCRdb under 2018. Sequenced on an Illumina HiSeq 2000. Genomic DNA was used as template for profiling of TCR beta VDJ combinations and CDR3 sequences. TCRdb reanalyzed the raw reads on its own, using fastp at Q25 for trimming and MiXCR for clone calling, and kept in-frame beta chains. Duplicate CDR3 protein sequences are folded into a single record with the most common DNA and genes. The sample contains about 120,000 distinct CDR3 sequences, about 50% of them found a single time. The top ten clones comprise roughly 29% of the sample. Flow cytometry had shown CD8+CD57+ cell expansion in the patients selected for sequencing. Sequenced material: sorted CD4+, CD8+, or CD8+CD57+ T cells (not recorded which) from PBMCs. The receptors shown here come from a human donor with aplastic anemia.

The rearrangement links TRBV25-1 to TRBJ1-1, with D possibly TRBD1 on 6 matching bases. The V end lost 7 bases, the J end lost 4 bases, and 13 bases lay between the germline ends. The CDR3 has 13 amino acids. Germline V gives CDR1 MGHDK, CDR2 SYGVNS. The CDR3 is CASMGRGGTEAFF. CDR3 in DNA: TGTGCCAGCATGGGCAGGGGCGGCACTGAAGCTTTCTTT.

This clonotype was observed at least ten times. The chain joins TRBV10-3 to TRBJ2-2; 11 bases are a match to TRBD1. This CDR3 has 16 amino acids. CDR1 and CDR2 (germline): ENHRY, SYGVKD. Germline trimming cut 0 bases from V and 7 bases from J; bases unmatched to any gene: 4. CDR3 DNA: TGTGCCATCAGTGAGTCAAGGACAGGGGGCTTCGGGGAGCTGTTTTTT. Protein: CAISESRTGGFGELFF.

The CDR3 DNA reads TGTGCCAGCAGTGTACACGGGACTAGCGGGGGTGCAGATACGCAGTATTTT. Residues: CASSVHGTSGGADTQYF. The chain employs TRBV6-1 and TRBJ2-3, with TRBD2 identical over 14 bases. CDR3 length: 17 amino acids. V lost 4 bases to trimming and J lost 4 bases; unmatched junction nucleotides: 7. CDR1 and CDR2 (germline): MNHNS, SASEGT.

This clonotype was detected many times. The chain links TRBV14 to TRBJ2-5; tentatively, D is TRBD1 or TRBD2 (6 bases each). The V end was cut by 7 bases, the J end by 1 base, with 16 bases between. The CDR3 consists of 15 residues. The germline CDR1 and CDR2 sequences are SGHDN and FVKESK. The CDR3 region is CASNLGGQPQETQYF. The CDR3 DNA sequence: TGTGCCAGCAACCTTGGGGGGCAGCCCCAAGAGACCCAGTACTTC. The whole variable domain, filled in from reference TRBV14 and TRBJ2-5, reads EAGVTQFPSHSVIEKGQTVTLRCDPISGHDNLYWYRRVMGKEIKFLLHFVKESKQDESGMPNNRFLAERTGGTYSTLKVQPAELEDSGVYFCASNLGGQPQETQYFGPGTRLLVL.

The genes are TRBV2 and TRBJ2-7, with a possible D match to TRBD2 (6 bases). Trimming left V 2 bases short and J 2 bases short, with 10 bases between. Germline assignment: CDR1 SNHLY and CDR2 FYNNEI. The length of the CDR3 is 14 residues. The CDR3 is CASSEQEGPYEQYF. For the CDR3, the DNA is TGTGCCAGCAGTGAACAGGAGGGCCCCTACGAGCAGTACTTC.

The genes are TRBV24-1 and TRBJ2-5; D uncertain. Germline-derived CDR1 and CDR2 are KGHDR and SFDVKD. The CDR3 sequence is 11 residues long. Trimming left V 6 bases short and J 5 bases short, with 6 bases between. In DNA, the CDR3 is TGTGCCACCAGTACTGGGGAGACCCAGTACTTC. Protein product: CATSTGETQYF.

This rearrangement joins TRBV20-1 to TRBJ2-7; D is unresolved. The germline CDR1 and CDR2 sequences are DFQATT and SNEGSKA (reference sequence). This CDR3 spans 12 amino acids. The V end was cut by 3 bases, the J end by 2 bases, with 8 bases between. The CDR3 loop reads CSASFRPYEQYF. The CDR3 DNA is TGCAGTGCTAGCTTCAGACCCTACGAGCAGTACTTC.

This clonotype was picked up one time. The chain carries TRBV20-1 and TRBJ2-7; TRBD2 agrees at 8 bases. The junction had 2 bases not matched to a gene; V was cut back by 4 bases and J by 0 bases. CDR3 size: 13 residues. Germline V gene data show CDR1 as DFQATT and CDR2 as SNEGSKA (reference sequence). Written as DNA, the CDR3 is TGCAGTGCTATAGCGGGACACTCCTACGAGCAGTACTTC. The encoded protein is CSAIAGHSYEQYF.

The chain has TRBV19 and TRBJ2-3; 9 nucleotides line up with TRBD2. In germline, CDR1 is LNHDA, CDR2 SQIVND (reference sequence). The CDR3 covers 14 residues. V was pared by 4 bases and J by 2 bases, with 1 base of the junction left unmatched. In nucleotides, the CDR3 is TGTGCCAGTAGTAGACTAGCGGACACAGATACGCAGTATTTT. Amino acids: CASSRLADTDTQYF.

Of note for this clonotype: At one end the junction does not follow the germline gene, possibly because of a read error. V is TRBV7-7 and J is TRBJ2-5; the match to TRBD1 covers 9 bases. The CDR3 consists of 14 residues. Germline CDR1 is SSHAT and CDR2 is FNYEAQ (reference sequence). The CDR3 DNA reads TGTGCTAGCAGCTGGGACAGGGATGGCGAGACCCAGTACTTC. This codes for CASSWDRDGETQYF.

The V gene is TRBV7-3, the J gene TRBJ2-5, with 11 bases aligning to TRBD1. Germline V CDR1 and CDR2: SGHTA, FQGTGA. The CDR3 runs 14 residues. The V and J ends lost 2 bases and 5 bases, in that order; junction bases with no gene match: 1. CDR3: CASSLGTGGETQYF. CDR3 coding DNA: TGTGCCAGCAGCTTAGGGACAGGGGGGGAGACCCAGTACTTC.

Many counts were recorded for this clonotype. This chain connects TRBV7-2 to TRBJ1-2, with 7 bases identical to TRBD1. V was pared by 9 bases and J by 0 bases, with 10 bases of the junction left unmatched. The CDR3 is 15 amino acids. Germline CDR1 SGHTA, CDR2 FQGNSA. The CDR3 DNA sequence: TGTGCCAGTTTCCACCACAGGGGACCTAACTATGGCTACACCTTC. Translated: CASFHHRGPNYGYTF. Full variable domain (remainder filled in from reference TRBV7-2 and TRBJ1-2): GAGVSQSPSNKVTEKGKDVELRCDPISGHTALYWYRQSLGQGLEFLIYFQGNSAPDKSGLPSDRFSAERTGGSVSTLTIQRTQQEDSAVYLCASFHHRGPNYGYTFGSGTRLTVV.

Regarding this clonotype: At one boundary the junction diverges from the germline segment, which might be a read error. The CDR3: CSFLVTGNSHEQYF. DNA for the CDR3: TGCAGCTTCCTCGTAACAGGGAACTCCCACGAGCAGTACTTC. The gene calls are TRBV29-1 and TRBJ2-7; perhaps TRBD1 as D (6 bases). The CDR3 covers 14 residues. CDR1 and CDR2 (germline): SQVTM, ANQGSEA.

At least ten counts were recorded for this clonotype. The chain couples TRBV15 to TRBJ2-3, with TRBD2 matching 7 bases. Trimming took 3 bases from V and 7 from J; bases not matched to a gene: 10. Germline loops: CDR1 LNHNV, CDR2 YYDKDF (reference sequence). The CDR3 totals 15 residues. CDR3 in DNA: TGTGCCACCAGCAGCCCGCCGGGGGGACTGAATACGCAGTATTTT. Its translation is CATSSPPGGLNTQYF. The full variable domain, with the rest looked up from reference TRBV15 and TRBJ2-3, is DAMVIQNPRYQVTQFGKPVTLSCSQTLNHNVMYWYQQKSSQAPKLLFHYYDKDFNNEADTPDNFQSRRPNTSFCFLDIRSPGLGDTAMYLCATSSPPGGLNTQYFGPGTRLTVL.

This clonotype turned up a few times. V is TRBV4-1 and J is TRBJ1-1, with no clear D. Germline CDR1 MGHRA, CDR2 YSYEKL. The CDR3 extends over 16 amino acids. Trimming left V 1 base short and J 1 base short, with 13 bases between. CDR3 protein: CASSQVRTVANTEAFF. Here the CDR3 DNA reads TGCGCCAGCAGCCAAGTTCGGACTGTTGCGAACACTGAAGCTTTCTTT.

V gene TRBV29-1 combines with J gene TRBJ2-1; D not certain. The CDR3 is 14 amino acids. The ends were cut back, 4 bases at V and 0 bases at J, with 10 bases in the middle. CDR1 and CDR2 (germline): SQVTM, ANQGSEA. CDR3 in amino acids: CSVVGRRSYNEQFF. Written as DNA, the CDR3 is TGCAGCGTTGTCGGACGGCGCTCCTACAATGAGCAGTTCTTC.

The J gene is TRBJ2-3, the V gene TRBV9, with a weak D call TRBD2 (6 bases). The V and J ends lost 6 bases and 0 bases respectively, with 14 bases between them. The length of the CDR3 is 15 residues. CDR1 is SGDLS, CDR2 YYNGEE, per germline. CDR3 sequence (DNA): TGTGCCAGCACCCCGGGACTTTCTAGCACAGATACGCAGTATTTT. Amino acid sequence: CASTPGLSSTDTQYF.

The V call is TRBV20-1, the J call TRBJ2-5; no reliable D call. V was cut by 3 bases and J by 2 bases, with 10 bases left in between. In germline, CDR1 is DFQATT, CDR2 SNEGSKA (reference sequence). CDR3 size: 13 residues. The CDR3 region is CSARLVNQETQYF. The CDR3 coding sequence is TGCAGTGCTAGGCTGGTGAATCAAGAGACCCAGTACTTC.

This clonotype turned up a few times. The chain uses TRBV27 and TRBJ2-7; D perhaps matches TRBD2 (5 bases). The CDR3 is 13 residues long. Germline-derived CDR1 and CDR2 are MNHEY and SMNVEV (reference sequence). The germline V and J ends were trimmed by 7 bases and 3 bases, with 13 bases remaining between them. CDR3 amino acids: CASTSGGVYEQYF. In nucleotides, the CDR3 is TGTGCCAGCACCTCCGGAGGTGTCTACGAGCAGTACTTC.

The chain carries TRBV2 and TRBJ1-5, with a possible D match to TRBD1 (5 bases). Trimming stripped 6 bases from V and 2 bases from J, with 8 bases between. Germline V gene sequence: CDR1 SNHLY, CDR2 FYNNEI. The CDR3 is 13 amino acids. The CDR3 nucleotides are TGTGCCAGCAGGGGGCTCGGCAATCAGCCCCAGCATTTT. As protein: CASRGLGNQPQHF.

On this clonotype: A read error may produce the germline difference seen at one junction end. The CDR3 DNA sequence: TGTGCCAGCAGTTTGGGGGCGCGGCAGCCCCTGCATTTT. It is translated as CASSLGARQPLHF. This chain joins TRBV2 and TRBJ1-5; D possibly corresponds to TRBD1 (6 bases). Per the germline V gene, CDR1 is SNHLY and CDR2 is FYNNEI. The CDR3 has 13 residues.

V gene TRBV29-1 combines with J gene TRBJ2-1; D uncertain. CDR3 length equals 12 residues. Germline assignment: CDR1 SQVTM and CDR2 ANQGSEA. CDR3 loop: CTGPTPDNEQFF. For the CDR3, the DNA is TGCACCGGACCCACCCCGGACAATGAGCAGTTCTTC.

The rearrangement joins TRBV10-1 to TRBJ2-2, with 9 bases fitting TRBD1. CDR1 and CDR2 (germline): WNHNN, SYGVQD (reference sequence). V lost 3 bases to trimming and J lost 5 bases; unmatched junction nucleotides: 4. The CDR3 is made up of 15 amino acids. Written as DNA, the CDR3 is TGCGCCAGCAGTGATGGGACAGGGTGGACCGGGGAGCTGTTTTTT. The encoded protein is CASSDGTGWTGELFF.

This chain uses TRBV5-5 with TRBJ1-2; 9 bases are a match to TRBD1. Trimming took 4 bases from V and 7 from J; bases not matched to a gene: 8. This CDR3 is built from 14 residues. Germline V gene data show CDR1 as SGHKS and CDR2 as YYEKEE (reference sequence). The CDR3 spells CASSRTGTGTGYTF. The CDR3 nucleotides are TGTGCCAGCAGCCGGACCGGGACAGGGACTGGCTACACCTTC.

The V and J genes are TRBV7-9 and TRBJ1-2; TRBD1 is a possible D gene (6 bases). Germline V gene lookup returns CDR1 SEHNR and CDR2 FQNEAQ (reference sequence). The CDR3 has 14 residues. Trimming removed 1 base from V and 4 bases from J, with 10 bases in between. The CDR3 region has the DNA TGTGCCAGCAGCTTAGTGGGACACCTCTATGGCTACACCTTC. Translation: CASSLVGHLYGYTF.